The present TCR beta chain was sequenced within a study of blood T cell repertoires in COVID-19. For the study at large: In each case, the material was cDNA or gDNA derived from T cells, B-cell-depleted T cells, or PBMCs.

The CDR3 runs to 13 residues. Trimming shortened V by 0 bases and J by 6 bases, and 8 bases separated the two germline ends. The germline V gene has CDR1 SEHNR and CDR2 FQNEAQ (reference sequence). Profiled with immunoSEQ multiplex PCR; TCRdb holds only in-frame clones, not every one. Found here are 440,000 or so clones, 75% to 90% of them singletons; the top ten hold around 1.5%. This TCR was recovered from a woman aged 40 to 50 with COVID-19, enrolled during active disease. The V gene is TRBV7-9, the J gene TRBJ1-2; D unresolved. Input material: peripheral blood. Here the CDR3 reads CASSLALQNGYTF. For the CDR3, the DNA is TGTGCCAGCAGCTTAGCGCTGCAGAATGGCTACACCTTC.